Below are 27 T cell receptor beta chains sequenced from a single sample in a study of blood T cells in healthy people across ages. PCR was performed a second time for about 6 to 12 cycles using a sample-barcoded 5' primer and a J-beta primer mix. TCRdb analysed the 5' RACE reads with MiXCR anew, one entry per CDR3 protein. The sample consists of around 2 million distinct CDR3 sequences, 39% of them appearing once. The sequencing sample was made of blood. All receptors come from a human donor in good health.

This clonotype was recorded at least ten times. V gene TRBV5-5 combines with J gene TRBJ2-3; unclear D gene. CDR1 and CDR2 from the germline V gene are SGHKS and YYEKEE (reference sequence). Between the trimmed V and J ends, which lost 4 bases and 5 bases, there was a span of 14 bases. This CDR3 is built from 14 residues. In nucleotides, the CDR3 is TGTGCCAGCAGCACCGGACCCAGCCGAGATACGCAGTATTTT. It translates to CASSTGPSRDTQYF.

The chain uses TRBV28 and TRBJ1-1; D is possibly TRBD1 (5 bases). The length of the CDR3 is 13 residues. The ends were cut back, 7 bases at V and 11 bases at J, with 20 bases in the middle. Germline-derived CDR1 and CDR2 are MDHEN and SYDVKM. The CDR3, as DNA: TGTGCCAGCACTCCCTTTGGGGGGAATGACGCTTTCTTT. This encodes CASTPFGGNDAFF. The full variable domain, with the rest looked up from reference TRBV28 and TRBJ1-1, is DVKVTQSSRYLVKRTGEKVFLECVQDMDHENMFWYRQDPGLGLRLIYFSYDVKMKEKGDIPEGYSVSREKKERFSLILESASTNQTSMYLCASTPFGGNDAFFGQGTRLTVV.

This sequence joins TRBV7-2 and TRBJ1-5; TRBD1 aligns across 8 bases. V was pared by 5 bases and J by 8 bases, with 8 bases of the junction left unmatched. Per the germline V gene, CDR1 is SGHTA and CDR2 is FQGNSA. The CDR3 extends over 14 amino acids. The CDR3 sequence is CASSRQGPQEPQHF. The DNA for the CDR3 is TGTGCCAGCAGCCGACAGGGGCCCCAGGAGCCCCAGCATTTT.

The chain employs TRBV5-1 and TRBJ2-1, with D possibly TRBD2 on 7 matching bases. Germline assignment: CDR1 SGHRS and CDR2 YFSETQ. Between the trimmed V and J ends, which lost 0 bases and 8 bases, there was a span of 15 bases. CDR3 length equals 15 residues. The CDR3 sequence: CASSLEGGSFYEQFF. The CDR3 DNA sequence: TGCGCCAGCAGCTTGGAGGGGGGGTCTTTTTATGAGCAGTTCTTC.

This clonotype was seen once. The chain uses TRBV3-1 and TRBJ2-7, with a tentative D call TRBD1 (6 bases). The ends were cut back, 1 base at V and 2 bases at J, with 12 bases in the middle. This CDR3 has 15 residues. The V gene's germline CDR1 is LGHDT and CDR2 YNNKEL (reference sequence). CDR3 DNA: TGTGCCAGCAGCCAAGCCCCGGACAGCCCCTACGAGCAGTACTTC. Translation: CASSQAPDSPYEQYF.

CDR3 sequence reads: CASSLLRGKYGYTF. CDR3 coding DNA: TGTGCCAGCAGTCTGTTGAGGGGGAAATATGGCTACACCTTC. V usage is TRBV28 and J usage is TRBJ1-2; a possible D gene is TRBD1 (6 bases). The length of the CDR3 is 14 residues. Trimming took off 5 bases at V and 5 bases at J, with 15 bases between the two ends. Germline assignment: CDR1 MDHEN and CDR2 SYDVKM.

A note on this clonotype: Relative to the germline gene, one junction end is altered; a read error may explain this. The chain employs TRBV12-3 or TRBV12-4 and TRBJ2-4; D remains ambiguous. The J call may be wrong; the DNA end is better matched by TRBJ2-7. The CDR3 totals 12 residues. CDR3 sequence: CACSLLGYEQYF. The CDR3 coding sequence is TGTGCCTGCAGTCTTTTGGGCTACGAGCAGTACTTC.

This clonotype has a handful of counts. One junction end does not reproduce the germline sequence, and a read error may be involved. The chain is built from TRBV4-3 and TRBJ2-4, with 8 bases aligning to TRBD1. Near its end, the DNA agrees better with TRBJ2-7, so the J call may be wrong. Germline loops: CDR1 LGHNA, CDR2 YSLEER. The CDR3 consists of 15 residues. The DNA of the CDR3 is TGCGCCGGCAGCCAATTGGGGACAGGCTACTACGAGCAGTACTTC. Its protein product is CAGSQLGTGYYEQYF.

In this sample, this clonotype turned up a few times. The genes are TRBV28 and TRBJ2-7; TRBD1 matches at 9 bases. CDR1 MDHEN and CDR2 SYDVKM come from the germline V gene. V shed 6 bases, J shed 1 base, and the junction held 7 bases outside the gene matches. The CDR3 is made up of 15 amino acids. The CDR3 is CASRPRDRASYEQYF. Written as DNA, the CDR3 is TGTGCCAGCAGACCCAGGGACAGGGCGTCCTACGAGCAGTACTTC.

The genes are TRBV4-3 and TRBJ2-7; D might be TRBD2 (5 bases). Looked up from germline, CDR1 is LGHNA and CDR2 is YSLEER. The V end lost 3 bases, the J end lost 7 bases, and 16 bases lay between the germline ends. The CDR3 extends over 14 amino acids. The CDR3 here is CASSQGAFWGEQYF. The CDR3 nucleotides read TGCGCCAGCAGCCAGGGAGCGTTTTGGGGAGAGCAGTACTTC.

The chain has TRBV6-4 and TRBJ2-2, with D possibly TRBD2 on 5 matching bases. The CDR3 runs to 13 residues. The germline V and J ends were trimmed by 4 bases and 5 bases, with 8 bases remaining between them. Per the germline V gene, CDR1 is MRHNA and CDR2 is SNTAGT. Here the CDR3 DNA reads TGTGCCAGCAGTGTACGAGGGACCGGGGAGCTGTTTTTT. This encodes CASSVRGTGELFF.

The chain links TRBV11-2 to TRBJ2-7; D may be TRBD1 (6 bases). V was shortened by 8 bases and J by 7 bases, with 21 bases between the two germline ends. Germline V lookup: CDR1 SGHAT, CDR2 FQNNGV. This CDR3 comprises 14 residues. Here the CDR3 DNA reads TGTGCCAGCGGGCCAGGACAGATCCGAGGAGAGCAGTACTTC. It is translated as CASGPGQIRGEQYF.

The chain joins TRBV9 to TRBJ2-7, with 7 bases aligning to TRBD1. V lost 0 bases and J lost 0; bases outside the gene matches: 3. This CDR3 comprises 15 residues. Germline V lookup: CDR1 SGDLS, CDR2 YYNGEE. The CDR3 is CASSVEGQSSYEQYF. Written as DNA, the CDR3 is TGTGCCAGCAGCGTAGAGGGACAGAGCTCCTACGAGCAGTACTTC.

The rearrangement uses TRBV27 and TRBJ2-7; D possibly uses TRBD1 or TRBD2 (5 bases each). The CDR3 contains 14 residues. Germline loops: CDR1 MNHEY, CDR2 SMNVEV (reference sequence). Trimming removed 2 bases at V and 2 bases at J, with 10 bases between. The CDR3 loop is CASSLRGPAYEQYF. In DNA, the CDR3 is TGTGCCAGCAGTTTACGGGGACCGGCCTACGAGCAGTACTTC.

The chain joins TRBV7-2 to TRBJ2-1, with D possibly matching TRBD1 (6 bases). Trimming left V 3 bases short and J 2 bases short, with 26 bases between. Germline CDR1 is SGHTA and CDR2 is FQGNSA. CDR3 size: 20 residues. The CDR3 here is CASSLLKARTVLFPYNEQFF. The CDR3 DNA follows: TGTGCCAGCAGCTTGCTCAAAGCCCGGACAGTCCTATTCCCCTACAATGAGCAGTTCTTC.

This clonotype was seen a few times. This rearrangement joins TRBV20-1 to TRBJ1-6, with no clear D. Germline lookup yields CDR1 DFQATT and CDR2 SNEGSKA (reference sequence). This CDR3 contains 15 residues. Trimming took 0 bases from V and 9 from J, leaving 15 bases between them. The CDR3 sequence is CSARDQRQRASPLHF. The DNA for the CDR3 is TGCAGTGCTAGAGATCAGCGGCAAAGGGCTTCACCCCTCCACTTT.

Points on this clonotype: An end of the junction differs from the germline gene, which may be a read error. This chain joins TRBV29-1 and TRBJ1-4; weak D call: TRBD1 (5 bases). The CDR3 has 14 residues. CDR1 and CDR2 from the germline V gene are SQVTM and ANQGSEA. CDR3 sequence (DNA): TGCAGCGTTGAAGCAGGGTCAACTAATGAAGAACTGTTTTTT. This sequence encodes CSVEAGSTNEELFF. Variable domain in full (rest from reference TRBV29-1 and TRBJ1-4): SAVISQKPSRDICQRGTSLTIQCQVDSQVTMMFWYRQQPGQSLTLIATANQGSEATYESGFVIDKFPISRPNLTFSTLTVSNMSPEDSSIYLCSVEAGSTNEELFFGSGTQLSVL.

The CDR3 region is CASSLVGQSSAGELFF. CDR3 nucleotides: TGTGCCAGCAGCTTAGTGGGACAGTCATCGGCCGGGGAGCTGTTTTTT. The rearrangement links TRBV7-2 to TRBJ2-2; 7 bases align to TRBD1. Germline V CDR1 and CDR2: SGHTA, FQGNSA. The junction had 8 bases not matched to a gene; V was cut back by 1 base and J by 6 bases. There are 16 residues in the CDR3.

The rearrangement uses TRBV13 and TRBJ2-5; 11 bases fit TRBD2. J lost 5 bases, V lost 5 bases, and 10 bases had no gene match. The CDR3 is made up of 16 amino acids. The germline CDR1 and CDR2 sequences are PRHDT and FYEKMQ (reference sequence). Here the CDR3 DNA reads TGTGCCAGCAGCCCCAGCGGTAGCGGGGGGGTGGAGACCCAGTACTTC. It is translated as CASSPSGSGGVETQYF.

There are a few counts of this clonotype. This rearrangement joins TRBV7-2 to TRBJ2-1; D ambiguous. The CDR3 runs to 14 residues. Trimming pared 1 base from V and 5 bases from J, leaving 9 bases between. Germline V gene sequence: CDR1 SGHTA, CDR2 FQGNSA. CDR3 region: CASSLGGSNNEQFF. Here the CDR3 DNA reads TGTGCCAGCAGCTTAGGGGGATCCAACAATGAGCAGTTCTTC.

The rearrangement links TRBV6-2 or TRBV6-3 to TRBJ2-5; TRBD1 might be the D (6 bases). V gave up 4 bases and J gave up 2 bases, with 14 bases separating them. Germline CDR1 and CDR2: MNHEY and SVGEGT. This CDR3 is 15 amino acids long. CDR3 in amino acids: CASSSLRTEQETQYF. The CDR3 DNA follows: TGTGCCAGCAGTTCCCTTCGGACAGAGCAAGAGACCCAGTACTTC.

J is TRBJ2-1 and V is TRBV20-1, with D possibly being TRBD1 or TRBD2 (5 bases each). The J call could be wrong; TRBJ2-7 is a better fit for the DNA end. The CDR3 contains 13 residues. Germline V lookup: CDR1 DFQATT, CDR2 SNEGSKA (reference sequence). The CDR3 region has the DNA TGCAGTGCTAGAGATACGGGGCTGGGCGAGCAGTACTTC. Translating it yields CSARDTGLGEQYF.

This clonotype was observed once. Written as DNA, the CDR3 is TGTGCCAGCAAGCTCCCCCCCGGGGAGCTGTTTTTT. It encodes CASKLPPGELFF. The chain couples TRBV5-5 to TRBJ2-2, with D unresolved. The V gene lost 6 bases and the J gene lost 6 bases, with 9 bases spanning the gap. Germline CDR1 is SGHKS and CDR2 is YYEKEE (reference sequence). The CDR3 extends over 12 amino acids.

Concerning this clonotype: At one of its ends the junction is not consistent with the germline gene, which may arise from a read error. The J gene is TRBJ1-6, the V gene TRBV13; D is unclear. CDR1 and CDR2 from the germline V gene are PRHDT and FYEKMQ (reference sequence). The CDR3 is 13 residues long. The CDR3 loop reads CASRLGYNSPLHF. Here the CDR3 DNA reads TGTGCCAGCAGATTAGGATATAATTCACCCCTCCACTTT.

The chain carries TRBV7-6 and TRBJ2-4; D is possibly TRBD1 (5 bases). The DNA end is a closer match to TRBJ2-5, so the J assignment may be wrong. The germline V gene encodes CDR1 SGHVS and CDR2 FNYEAQ. This CDR3 spans 15 amino acids. CDR3 sequence (DNA): TGTGCCAGCAGCCGCCTGCGACAGATTCAAGAGACCCAGTACTTC. Protein sequence: CASSRLRQIQETQYF.

This chain's CDR3 is CASKKDQGGGLYNSPLHF. The CDR3 DNA is TGTGCCAGCAAGAAGGACCAGGGAGGGGGACTTTATAATTCACCCCTCCACTTT. The V call is TRBV12-3 or TRBV12-4, the J call TRBJ1-6, with D perhaps TRBD1 (6 bases). Trimming pared 7 bases from V and 4 bases from J, leaving 23 bases between. The CDR3 is 18 amino acids.

The J gene is TRBJ2-4, the V gene TRBV5-1; 9 nucleotides match TRBD1. The J call is doubtful: the DNA matches TRBJ2-7 better. This CDR3 region has 16 residues. Germline V gene sequence: CDR1 SGHRS, CDR2 YFSETQ. The CDR3 nucleotides read TGCGCCAGCAGCTTAAGACAGGGGGAGAGTCCCTACGAGCAGTACTTC. This gives the protein CASSLRQGESPYEQYF.